This TCR beta chain originates from a study of T cells after yellow fever vaccination. Whole-study context: Low-cell-number fractions underwent preparation using SMART-Seq v4 Ultra Low Input. Notes on the study in general: Primary-vaccination clones mostly resurfaced post-booster (nearly 97% CD4, under 90% CD8). Contamination of FACS-sorted repertoires by abundant clonotypes from the bulk population could occur.

Many counts were recorded for this clonotype. Its target is unknown. V lost 5 bases and J 1 base, leaving 8 bases between the germline ends. The CDR3 is 13 residues long. Germline CDR1 and CDR2: SEHNR and FQNEAQ (reference sequence). In making TCR cDNA, 5'RACE template switching added a universal primer site and UMIs to it. Each CDR3 protein is one row after TCRdb ran MiXCR on the 5' RACE reads. The sample has 340,000 or so distinct CDR3 sequences; 9.5% to 15% are singletons. The rearrangement links TRBV7-9 to TRBJ1-1, with a possible D match to TRBD1 (5 bases). The specimen comprised CD4+ T cells sorted from PBMCs, sampled 15 days after the yellow fever booster vaccination. The origin of this receptor is a man between 18 and 35 years old who received the YFV17D yellow fever vaccine. The CDR3 sequence: CASSAGGNTEAFF. The CDR3 DNA reads as TGTGCCAGCAGCGCCGGGGGGAACACTGAAGCTTTCTTT.